The entry below describes one TCR beta chain. Antigen unknown. The CDR3 runs to 16 residues. V lost 0 bases and J 2 bases, leaving 11 bases between the germline ends. Germline V lookup: CDR1 MGHRA, CDR2 YSYEKL. The data derive from a study of T cells in Graves' hyperthyroidism and ophthalmopathy. Overall study findings and caveats: The majority of expanded thyroid clonotypes above 0.001 also appeared in blood.

The CDR3 regions of TCR beta were amplified from RNA transcripts. RT-PCR in the first round (using the HTBI primer set) targeted the TCR CDR3. TCRdb processed the multiplex PCR reads anew with MiXCR; each CDR3 protein has one entry. This sample carries 690,000 or so distinct CDR3 sequences, 18% of them seen once, and the ten largest clones take approximately 15%. The J gene is TRBJ1-3, the V gene TRBV4-1, with D possibly being TRBD1 (5 bases). The receptor's source is a woman aged 45-65 years with Graves' hyperthyroidism that later progressed to Graves' ophthalmopathy. The sequenced sample consisted of blood. Here the CDR3 reads CASSQEEGFAGNTIYF. The CDR3 bases are TGCGCCAGCAGCCAAGAGGAGGGGTTCGCTGGAAACACCATATATTTT.